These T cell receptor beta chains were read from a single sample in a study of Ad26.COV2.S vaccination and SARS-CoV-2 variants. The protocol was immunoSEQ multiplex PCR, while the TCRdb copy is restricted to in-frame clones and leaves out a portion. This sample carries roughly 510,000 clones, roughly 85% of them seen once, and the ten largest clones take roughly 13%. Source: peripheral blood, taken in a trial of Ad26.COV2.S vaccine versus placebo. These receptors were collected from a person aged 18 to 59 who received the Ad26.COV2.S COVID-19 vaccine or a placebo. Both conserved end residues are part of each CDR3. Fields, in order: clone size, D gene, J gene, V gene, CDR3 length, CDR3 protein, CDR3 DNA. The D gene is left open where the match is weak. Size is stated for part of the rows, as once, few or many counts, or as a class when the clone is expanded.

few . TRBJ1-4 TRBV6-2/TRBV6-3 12 CASSPGTSKLFF TGTGCCAGCAGCCCCGGGACTTCAAAACTGTTTTTT
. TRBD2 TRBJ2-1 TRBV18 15 CASSPKAGGHNEQFF TGTGCCAGCTCACCAAAAGCGGGAGGGCACAATGAGCAGTTCTTC
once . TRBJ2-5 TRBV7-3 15 CASIGQGKPGETQYF TGTGCCAGCATTGGGCAGGGGAAACCAGGAGAGACCCAGTACTTC
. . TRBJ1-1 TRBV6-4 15 CASCPDRGLFAEAFF TGTGCCAGCTGCCCCGACAGAGGACTTTTCGCTGAAGCTTTCTTT
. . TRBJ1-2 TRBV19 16 CASSIEGRGSGYGYTF TGTGCCAGTAGTATTGAAGGAAGGGGAAGCGGCTATGGCTACACCTTC
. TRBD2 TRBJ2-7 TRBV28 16 CASSSPFGAGVGEQYF TGTGCCAGCAGTTCCCCCTTTGGGGCGGGAGTCGGCGAGCAGTACTTC
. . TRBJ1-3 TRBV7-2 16 CASSPGFGQFGNTIYF TGTGCCAGCAGCCCTGGGTTCGGACAGTTTGGAAACACCATATATTTT
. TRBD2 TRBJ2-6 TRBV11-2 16 CASKRGVGSGANVLTF TGTGCCAGCAAACGGGGGGTCGGCTCTGGGGCCAACGTCCTGACTTTC
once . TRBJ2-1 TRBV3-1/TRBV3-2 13 CASSQGGGYEQFF TGTGCCAGCAGCCAGGGTGGTGGTTATGAGCAGTTCTTC
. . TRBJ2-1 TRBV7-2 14 CASSSGRSYNEQFF TGTGCCAGCAGCTCCGGGCGCTCCTACAATGAGCAGTTCTTC
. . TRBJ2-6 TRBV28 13 CARGTAEANVLTF TGTGCCAGGGGGACGGCGGAGGCCAACGTCCTGACTTTC
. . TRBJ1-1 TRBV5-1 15 CASARDPNSNTEAFF TGCGCCAGCGCCCGGGACCCCAATTCGAACACTGAAGCTTTCTTT
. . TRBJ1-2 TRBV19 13 CASSRRDNYGYTF TGTGCCAGTAGTCGGAGGGACAACTATGGCTACACCTTC
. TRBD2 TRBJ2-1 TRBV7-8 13 CASSSGRANEQFF TGTGCCAGCAGTAGCGGGAGGGCCAATGAGCAGTTCTTC
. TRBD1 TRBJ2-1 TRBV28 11 CASSLGTGQFF TGTGCCAGCAGTTTAGGGACAGGGCAGTTCTTC
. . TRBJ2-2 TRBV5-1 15 CASSLDSGNTGELFF TGCGCCAGCAGCTTGGATTCGGGGAACACCGGGGAGCTGTTTTTT
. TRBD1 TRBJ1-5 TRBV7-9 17 CASSLVLGTGGFQPQHF TGTGCCAGCAGCTTAGTTCTTGGGACAGGGGGGTTTCAGCCCCAGCATTTT
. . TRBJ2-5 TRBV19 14 CASSIPAQQETQYF TGTGCCAGTAGTATCCCGGCACAACAAGAGACCCAGTACTTC
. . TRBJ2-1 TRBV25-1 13 CASSESRDTEQFF TGTGCCAGCAGTGAATCGCGGGACACGGAGCAGTTCTTC
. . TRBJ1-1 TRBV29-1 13 CSGASTANTEAFF TGCAGCGGAGCCTCGACAGCGAACACTGAAGCTTTCTTT
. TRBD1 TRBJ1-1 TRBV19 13 CASSTDRDTEAFF TGTGCCAGTAGTACTGACAGGGACACTGAAGCTTTCTTT
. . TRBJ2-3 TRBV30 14 CAWSVDRVGDTQYF TGTGCCTGGAGTGTTGACCGGGTAGGGGATACGCAGTATTTT
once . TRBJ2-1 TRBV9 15 CASSVASDQGHEQFF TGTGCCAGCAGCGTAGCGAGCGACCAGGGACATGAGCAGTTCTTC
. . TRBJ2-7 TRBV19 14 CASSMVGKTYEQYF TGTGCCAGTAGTATGGTAGGAAAAACCTACGAGCAGTACTTC
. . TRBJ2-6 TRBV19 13 CASGVPGANVLTF TGTGCCAGTGGGGTCCCTGGGGCCAACGTCCTGACTTTC
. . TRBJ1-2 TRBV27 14 CASSLSSGGYGYTF TGTGCCAGCAGTTTATCGTCGGGAGGCTATGGCTACACCTTC
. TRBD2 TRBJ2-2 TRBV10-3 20 CAISGGTSGRPPKGTGELFF TGTGCCATCAGTGGCGGGACTAGCGGGAGACCACCAAAGGGGACCGGGGAGCTGTTTTTT
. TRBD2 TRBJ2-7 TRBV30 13 CAWVAGYGYEQYF TGTGCCTGGGTAGCGGGATATGGCTACGAGCAGTACTTC
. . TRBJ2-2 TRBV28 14 CASSLGGRGGELFF TGTGCCAGCAGCCTAGGGGGGCGGGGCGGGGAGCTGTTTTTT
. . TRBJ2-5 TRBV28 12 CASGGALETQYF TGTGCCAGCGGGGGGGCCCTAGAGACCCAGTACTTC
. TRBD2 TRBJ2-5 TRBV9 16 CASSPRLAEYQETQYF TGTGCCAGCAGCCCCCGACTAGCGGAGTACCAAGAGACCCAGTACTTC
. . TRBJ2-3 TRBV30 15 CAWRADSPYTDTQYF TGTGCCTGGAGGGCGGACAGTCCCTACACAGATACGCAGTATTTT
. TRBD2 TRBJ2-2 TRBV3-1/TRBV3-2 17 CASSRDGAGVNTGELFF TGTGCCAGCAGCCGAGACGGGGCGGGAGTGAACACCGGGGAGCTGTTTTTT
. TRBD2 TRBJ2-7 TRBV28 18 CASSFVAGTSGSSYEQYF TGTGCCAGCAGTTTTGTCGCCGGGACTAGCGGGAGCTCCTACGAGCAGTACTTC
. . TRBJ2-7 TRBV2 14 CASSDGGLKGEQYF TGTGCCAGCAGTGACGGGGGGCTAAAGGGCGAGCAGTACTTC
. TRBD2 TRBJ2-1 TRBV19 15 CASSASGRGYNEQFF TGTGCCAGTAGTGCTAGCGGGAGGGGCTACAATGAGCAGTTCTTC
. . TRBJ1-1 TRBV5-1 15 CASRNGQSANTEAFF TGCGCCAGCAGGAATGGACAGAGTGCTAACACTGAAGCTTTCTTT
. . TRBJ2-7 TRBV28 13 CASSFARGYEQYF TGTGCCAGCAGTTTCGCCAGAGGCTACGAGCAGTACTTC
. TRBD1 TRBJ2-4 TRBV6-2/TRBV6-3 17 CASSYSRGLPNKNIQYF TGTGCCAGCAGTTACTCGAGGGGGCTCCCCAACAAAAACATTCAGTACTTC
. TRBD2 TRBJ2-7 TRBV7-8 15 CASSSGLADPYEQYF TGTGCCAGCAGCTCGGGACTAGCGGATCCCTACGAGCAGTACTTC
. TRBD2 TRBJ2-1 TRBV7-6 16 CASSPRTSGPYNEQFF TGTGCCAGCAGCCCACGGACTAGCGGGCCTTACAATGAGCAGTTCTTC
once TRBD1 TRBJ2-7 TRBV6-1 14 CASSEGTGFYEQYF TGTGCCAGCAGTGAAGGGACAGGGTTTTACGAGCAGTACTTC
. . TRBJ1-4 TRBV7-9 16 CASSLVWEQEGEKLFF TGTGCCAGCAGCTTAGTATGGGAGCAGGAGGGGGAAAAACTGTTTTTT
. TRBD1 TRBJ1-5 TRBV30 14 CAWSVTGGNQPQHF TGTGCCTGGAGTGTAACAGGGGGCAATCAGCCCCAGCATTTT
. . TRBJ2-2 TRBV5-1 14 CASSLAQSTGELFF TGCGCCAGCAGCTTGGCACAGTCCACCGGGGAGCTGTTTTTT